Sequencing of this T cell receptor beta chain was carried out in a study of monozygotic twins with inflammatory bowel disease. Points on this clonotype: No antigen is known for it.

Nested PCRs (around 16 and 10 cycles, two total) were applied to TCRalpha and TCRbeta cDNA. TCRdb re-called the 5' RACE reads; one entry per CDR3 protein, DNA not given. The specimen's table records 150,000 to 200,000 distinct CDR3 sequences. This CDR3 contains 15 residues. Germline assignment: CDR1 ENHRY and CDR2 SYGVKD. Skipping T cell sorting, the study isolated total RNA directly from whole blood. Study results and limitations: Especially where disease activity was present, IBD patients had fewer clonotypes in common with others than healthy twins did.

The sample consisted of blood. The sequence derives from a human donor with ulcerative colitis or Crohn's disease, or a healthy co-twin of an affected twin (not recorded which). The rearrangement joins TRBV10-3 to TRBJ2-7; TCRdb calls TRBD1, which cannot be checked without DNA. CDR3 sequence: CAISWGSSRSYEQYF.